The clone carrying this TCR beta chain turned up a few times. Its target is not known. Germline V gene lookup returns CDR1 SGHVS and CDR2 FQNEAQ. The V end was cut by 5 bases, the J end by 4 bases, with 10 bases between. The CDR3 runs to 13 residues. These data are taken from a study of T cell repertoires in cytomegalovirus infection. Study in general: Carrying CMV and the relevant HLA type showed in public TCR beta signatures.

Notes on the study in general: Ex vivo responses were dominated by HLA-C-restricted CMV-specific TCR beta clonotypes.

TCRdb recomputed calls from the reads with MiXCR, one row per CDR3 protein. The data contain 450,000 to 650,000 distinct CDR3 sequences, about a quarter of them singletons. This receptor was taken from a human donor in good health (CMV status not recorded). Some clones in this sample may be carry-over from other donors' samples. The chain combines TRBV7-8 with TRBJ2-3, with TRBD1 as a possible D gene (6 bases). Sequencing input: PBMCs. CDR3 nucleotides: TGTGCCAGCAGCGTAAGGGGGTCAGATACGCAGTATTTT. Protein: CASSVRGSDTQYF.